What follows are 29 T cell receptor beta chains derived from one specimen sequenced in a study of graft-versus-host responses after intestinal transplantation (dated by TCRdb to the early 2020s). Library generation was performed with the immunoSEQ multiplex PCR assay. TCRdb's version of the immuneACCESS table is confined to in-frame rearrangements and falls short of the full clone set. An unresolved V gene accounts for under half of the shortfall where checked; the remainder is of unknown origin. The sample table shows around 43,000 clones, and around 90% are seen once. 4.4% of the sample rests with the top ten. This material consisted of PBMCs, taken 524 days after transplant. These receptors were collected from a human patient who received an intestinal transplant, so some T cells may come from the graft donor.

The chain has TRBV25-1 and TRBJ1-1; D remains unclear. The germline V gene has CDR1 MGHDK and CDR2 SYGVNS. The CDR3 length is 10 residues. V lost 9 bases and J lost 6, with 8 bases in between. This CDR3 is CASLGPEAFF. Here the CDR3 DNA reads TGTGCCAGTCTGGGCCCTGAAGCTTTCTTT.

CDR3 protein: CASSLGQLSSGANVLTF. CDR3 sequence (DNA): TGTGCCAGCAGCTTGGGACAGCTGAGCTCTGGGGCCAACGTCCTGACTTTC. This sequence joins TRBV7-6 and TRBJ2-6, with TRBD1 matching 7 bases. The CDR3 totals 17 residues. Per the germline V gene, CDR1 is SGHVS and CDR2 is FNYEAQ. With 3 bases clipped from V and 0 bases from J, the junction kept 5 bases outside the gene matches.

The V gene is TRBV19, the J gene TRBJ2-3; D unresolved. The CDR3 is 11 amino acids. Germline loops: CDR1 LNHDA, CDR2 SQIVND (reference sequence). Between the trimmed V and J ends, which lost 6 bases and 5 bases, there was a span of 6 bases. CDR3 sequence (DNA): TGTGCCAGTAGCTTGGGAGATACGCAGTATTTT. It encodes CASSLGDTQYF.

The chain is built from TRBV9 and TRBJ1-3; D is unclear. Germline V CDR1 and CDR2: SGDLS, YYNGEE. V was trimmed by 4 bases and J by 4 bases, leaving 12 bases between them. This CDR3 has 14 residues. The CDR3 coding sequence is TGTGCCAGCAGCCCCGGTTTTGCAGGAAACACCATATATTTT. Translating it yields CASSPGFAGNTIYF.

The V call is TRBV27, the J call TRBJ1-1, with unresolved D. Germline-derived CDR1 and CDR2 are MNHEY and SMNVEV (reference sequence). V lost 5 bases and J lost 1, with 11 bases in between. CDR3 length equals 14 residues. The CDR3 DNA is TGTGCCAGCAGTCGTCCGGGAGAGAACACTGAAGCTTTCTTT. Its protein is CASSRPGENTEAFF.

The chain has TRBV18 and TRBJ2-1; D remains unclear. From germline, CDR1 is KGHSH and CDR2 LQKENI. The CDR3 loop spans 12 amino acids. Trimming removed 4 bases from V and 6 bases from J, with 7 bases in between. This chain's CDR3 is CASSQDGNEQFF. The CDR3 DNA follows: TGTGCCAGCTCACAGGACGGCAATGAGCAGTTCTTC.

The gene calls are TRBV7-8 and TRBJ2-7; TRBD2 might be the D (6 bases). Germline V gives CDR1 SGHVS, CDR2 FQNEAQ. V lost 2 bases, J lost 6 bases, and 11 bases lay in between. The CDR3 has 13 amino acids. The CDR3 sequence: CASSLSTGVEQYF. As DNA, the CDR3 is TGTGCCAGCAGCTTAAGCACGGGGGTCGAGCAGTACTTC.

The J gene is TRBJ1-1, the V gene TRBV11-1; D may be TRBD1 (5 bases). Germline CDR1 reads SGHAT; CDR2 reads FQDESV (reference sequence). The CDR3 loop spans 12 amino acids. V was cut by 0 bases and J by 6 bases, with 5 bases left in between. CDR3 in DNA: TGTGCCAGCAGCTTAGCGGGACCTGAAGCTTTCTTT. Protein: CASSLAGPEAFF.

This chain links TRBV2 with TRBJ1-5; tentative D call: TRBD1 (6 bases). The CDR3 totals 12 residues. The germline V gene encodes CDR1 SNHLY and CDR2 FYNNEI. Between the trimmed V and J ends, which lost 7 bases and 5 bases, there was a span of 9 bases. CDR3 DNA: TGTGCCAGCACACAGGGTGATCAGCCCCAGCATTTT. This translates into CASTQGDQPQHF.

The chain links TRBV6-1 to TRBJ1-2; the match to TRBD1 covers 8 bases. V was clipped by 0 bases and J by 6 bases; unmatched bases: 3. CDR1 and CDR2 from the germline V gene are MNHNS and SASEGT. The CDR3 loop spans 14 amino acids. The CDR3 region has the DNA TGTGCCAGCAGTGAAGCCTGGACAGGGAATGGCTACACCTTC. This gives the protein CASSEAWTGNGYTF.

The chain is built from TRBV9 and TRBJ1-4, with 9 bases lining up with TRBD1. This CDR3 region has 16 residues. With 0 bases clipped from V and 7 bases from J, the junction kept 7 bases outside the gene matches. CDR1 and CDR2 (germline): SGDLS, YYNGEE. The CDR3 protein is CASSVGSDRGSEKLFF. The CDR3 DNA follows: TGTGCCAGCAGCGTAGGGTCGGACAGGGGTAGTGAAAAACTGTTTTTT.

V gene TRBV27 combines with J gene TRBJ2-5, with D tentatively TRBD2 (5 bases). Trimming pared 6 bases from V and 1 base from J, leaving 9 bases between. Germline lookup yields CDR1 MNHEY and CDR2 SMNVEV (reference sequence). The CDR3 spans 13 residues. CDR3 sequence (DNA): TGTGCCAGCAGAATAGCGCCCCAAGAGACCCAGTACTTC. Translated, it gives CASRIAPQETQYF.

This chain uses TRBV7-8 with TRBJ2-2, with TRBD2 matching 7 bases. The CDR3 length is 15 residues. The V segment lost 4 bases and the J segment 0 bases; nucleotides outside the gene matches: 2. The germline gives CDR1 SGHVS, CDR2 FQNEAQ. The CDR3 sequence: CASSSGLANTGELFF. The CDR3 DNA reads TGTGCCAGCAGCTCAGGACTAGCGAACACCGGGGAGCTGTTTTTT.

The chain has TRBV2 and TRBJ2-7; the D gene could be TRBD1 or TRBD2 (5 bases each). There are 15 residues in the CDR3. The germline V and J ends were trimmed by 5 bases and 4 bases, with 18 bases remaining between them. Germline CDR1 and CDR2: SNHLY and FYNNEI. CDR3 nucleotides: TGTGCCAGCAGTTTAACTAGTGGGGCGCGGTACGAGCAGTACTTC. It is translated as CASSLTSGARYEQYF.

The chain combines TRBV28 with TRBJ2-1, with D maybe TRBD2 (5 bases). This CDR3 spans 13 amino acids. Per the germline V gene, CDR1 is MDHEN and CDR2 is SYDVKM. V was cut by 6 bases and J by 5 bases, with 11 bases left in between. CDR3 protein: CASRVDSNNEQFF. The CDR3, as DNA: TGTGCCAGCAGAGTGGACTCTAACAATGAGCAGTTCTTC.

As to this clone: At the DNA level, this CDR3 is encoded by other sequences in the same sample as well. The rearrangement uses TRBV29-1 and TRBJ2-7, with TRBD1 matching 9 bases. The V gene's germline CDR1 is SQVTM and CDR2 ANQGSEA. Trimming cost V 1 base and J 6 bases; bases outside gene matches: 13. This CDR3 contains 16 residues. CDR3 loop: CSVEGAQGAGLLEQYF. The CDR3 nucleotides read TGCAGCGTTGAAGGGGCACAGGGGGCGGGTTTGCTCGAGCAGTACTTC.

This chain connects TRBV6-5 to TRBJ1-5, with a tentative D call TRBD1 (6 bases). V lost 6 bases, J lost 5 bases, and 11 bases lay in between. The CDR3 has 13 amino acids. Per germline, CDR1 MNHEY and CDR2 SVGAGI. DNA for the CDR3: TGTGCCAGCAGCCGGGACAAGGATCAGCCCCAGCATTTT. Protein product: CASSRDKDQPQHF.

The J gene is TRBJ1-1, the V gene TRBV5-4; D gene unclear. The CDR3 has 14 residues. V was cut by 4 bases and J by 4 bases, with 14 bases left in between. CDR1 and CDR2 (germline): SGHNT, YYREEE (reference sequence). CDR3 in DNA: TGTGCCAGCAGCCGATCGGGGAAGGGCACTGAAGCTTTCTTT. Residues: CASSRSGKGTEAFF. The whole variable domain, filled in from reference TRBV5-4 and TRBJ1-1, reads ETGVTQSPTHLIKTRGQQVTLRCSSQSGHNTVSWYQQALGQGPQFIFQYYREEENGRGNFPPRFSGLQFPNYSSELNVNALELDDSALYLCASSRSGKGTEAFFGQGTRLTVV.

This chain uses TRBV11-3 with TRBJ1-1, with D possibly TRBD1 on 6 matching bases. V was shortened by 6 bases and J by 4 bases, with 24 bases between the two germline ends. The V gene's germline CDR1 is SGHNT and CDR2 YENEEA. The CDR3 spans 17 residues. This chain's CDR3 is CASSLPPIDRMSTEAFF. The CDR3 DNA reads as TGTGCCAGCAGTTTACCCCCTATAGACAGGATGAGCACTGAAGCTTTCTTT.

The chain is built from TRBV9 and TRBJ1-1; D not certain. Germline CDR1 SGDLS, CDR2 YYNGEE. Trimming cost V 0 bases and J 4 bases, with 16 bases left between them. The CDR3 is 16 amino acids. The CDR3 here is CASSVGSARSGTEAFF. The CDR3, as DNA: TGTGCCAGCAGCGTAGGTAGCGCCCGCTCCGGCACTGAAGCTTTCTTT.

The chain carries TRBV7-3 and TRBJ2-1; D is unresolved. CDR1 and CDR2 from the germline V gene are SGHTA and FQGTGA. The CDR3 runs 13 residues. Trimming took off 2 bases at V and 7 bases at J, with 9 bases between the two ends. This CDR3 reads CASSLGQRNEQFF. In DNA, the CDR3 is TGTGCCAGCAGCTTAGGGCAGAGGAATGAGCAGTTCTTC.

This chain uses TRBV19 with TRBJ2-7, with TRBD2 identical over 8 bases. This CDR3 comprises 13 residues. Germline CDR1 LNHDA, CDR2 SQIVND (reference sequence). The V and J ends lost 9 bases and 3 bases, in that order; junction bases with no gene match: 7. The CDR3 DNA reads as TGTGCCAGCAACAGTGGGACTAGCTACGAGCAGTACTTC. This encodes CASNSGTSYEQYF.

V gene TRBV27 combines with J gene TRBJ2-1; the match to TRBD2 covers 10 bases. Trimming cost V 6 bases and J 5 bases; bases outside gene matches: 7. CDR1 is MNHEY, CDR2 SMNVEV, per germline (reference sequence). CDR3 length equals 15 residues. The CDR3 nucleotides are TGTGCCAGCAGCCCCCACCTAGCGGGGGACAATGAGCAGTTCTTC. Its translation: CASSPHLAGDNEQFF.

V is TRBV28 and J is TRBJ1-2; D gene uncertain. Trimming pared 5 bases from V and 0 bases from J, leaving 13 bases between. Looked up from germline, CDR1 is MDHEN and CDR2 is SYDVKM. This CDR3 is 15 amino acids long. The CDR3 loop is CASSPHTSANYGYTF. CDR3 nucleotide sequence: TGTGCCAGCAGTCCCCACACGAGCGCTAACTATGGCTACACCTTC.

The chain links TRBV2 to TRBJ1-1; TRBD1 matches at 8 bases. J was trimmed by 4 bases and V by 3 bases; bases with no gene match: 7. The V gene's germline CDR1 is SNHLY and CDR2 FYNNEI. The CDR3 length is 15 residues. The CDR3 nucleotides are TGTGCCAGCAGTGACAGGGGGCGTCCGGGCACTGAAGCTTTCTTT. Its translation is CASSDRGRPGTEAFF.

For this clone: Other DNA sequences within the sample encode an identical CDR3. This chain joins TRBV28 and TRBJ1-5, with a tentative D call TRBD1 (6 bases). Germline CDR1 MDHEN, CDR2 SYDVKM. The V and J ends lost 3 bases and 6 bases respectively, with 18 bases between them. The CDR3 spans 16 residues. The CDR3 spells CASSFTLTGSGQPQHF. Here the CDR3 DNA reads TGTGCCAGCAGTTTCACCCTTACAGGGTCGGGTCAGCCCCAGCATTTT.

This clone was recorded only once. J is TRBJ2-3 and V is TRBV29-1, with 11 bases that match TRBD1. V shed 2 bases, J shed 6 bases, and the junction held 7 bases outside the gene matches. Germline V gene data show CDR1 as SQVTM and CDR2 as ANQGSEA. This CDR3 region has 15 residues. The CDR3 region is CSVEPGQGVFDTQYF. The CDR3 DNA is TGCAGCGTTGAACCGGGACAGGGGGTTTTCGATACGCAGTATTTT.

CDR3 coding DNA: TGCAGCGTTGCTGTGGCGGGAGAGTCCGGGGAGCTGTTTTTT. Translated, it gives CSVAVAGESGELFF. This chain joins TRBV29-1 and TRBJ2-2; 7 nucleotides align to TRBD2. Germline V gene sequence: CDR1 SQVTM, CDR2 ANQGSEA. The CDR3 has 14 residues. The V gene end was trimmed by 4 bases and the J gene end by 6 bases; junction bases not matched to a gene: 8.

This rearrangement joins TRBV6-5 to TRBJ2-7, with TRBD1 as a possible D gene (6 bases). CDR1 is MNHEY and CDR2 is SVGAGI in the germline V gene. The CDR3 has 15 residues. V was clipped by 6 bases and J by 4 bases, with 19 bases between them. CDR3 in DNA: TGTGCCAGCAGCAACTACAGGGAAGGGGTTTACGAGCAGTACTTC. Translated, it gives CASSNYREGVYEQYF.